This T cell receptor (beta chain) derives from a study of molecular identifiers for immune sequencing clone quantification. TCRdb re-called the PCR reads with MiXCR, one entry per CDR3 protein. This table holds roughly 630,000 distinct CDR3 sequences, 25% found once. Whole-study results and caveats: Clone sizes that are highly expanded could be underestimated when identical TCR molecules share a barcode. More than 97% of effector molecules, versus under 1% of naive-cell molecules, belonged to clones above 20 RNA copies.

The CDR3 runs to 15 residues. Germline trimming cut 4 bases from V and 7 bases from J; bases unmatched to any gene: 14. CDR1 is SQVTM and CDR2 is ANQGSEA in the germline V gene. Many counts were recorded for this clonotype. Its antigen is currently unknown. The TCR sequence derives from a human donor in good health. Some libraries in this study had Jurkat cell RNA spiked in. The chain recombines TRBV29-1 with TRBJ2-7; 9 nucleotides align to TRBD2. Sequenced input: naive CD8+ T cells from blood, with Jurkat cell RNA spiked in. The subset: FACS-sorted CD8+CD4-CCR7+CD45RA+ naive T cells. The CDR3 DNA follows: TGCAGCGTTGTTGGAGCCGGCGGGAGGGCCGGGGAGCAGTACTTC. Protein product: CSVVGAGGRAGEQYF.